The clone carrying this T cell receptor (beta chain) was detected many times. A second PCR, run for about 7 to 11 cycles, used a sample-barcoded 5' primer plus a J-beta primer mix. Unique molecular identifiers of 12 random nucleotides labeled each cDNA. At least 2.5 million CDR3-containing paired-end reads were obtained per sample. Each CDR3 protein gets one entry after TCRdb re-called the 5' RACE reads with MiXCR. Found here are around 870,000 distinct CDR3 sequences, 25% to 30% of them singletons; the top ten hold roughly 17%. This entry belongs to a study of blood T cells in healthy people across ages. Study-level background: About one barcoded beta molecule per two T cells was the capture yield of template switching.

V was trimmed by 6 bases and J by 2 bases, leaving 6 bases between them. Germline CDR1 SEHNR, CDR2 FQNEAQ (reference sequence). CDR3 length: 12 residues. The material sequenced was blood. This chain links TRBV7-9 with TRBJ2-3; D is unclear. This receptor was identified in a woman older than 75 in good health. The CDR3 spells CASRYYTDTQYF. The CDR3 DNA follows: TGTGCCAGCAGGTACTACACAGATACGCAGTATTTT. Complete variable domain (other parts from reference TRBV7-9 and TRBJ2-3): DTGVSQNPRHKITKRGQNVTFRCDPISEHNRLYWYRQTLGQGPEFLTYFQNEAQLEKSRLLSDRFSAERPKGSFSTLEIQRTEQGDSAMYLCASRYYTDTQYFGPGTRLTVL.